The clone carrying this T cell receptor (beta chain) turned up a few times. The data stem from a study of low-dose radiotherapy and immunotherapy resistance in tumors. Study-wide background: Cohort 1 patients were irradiated with 0.5 Gy fractions every 2 weeks to 6.5 Gy total. The regimen for patients comprised intravenous nivolumab 240 mg every two weeks plus intravenous ipilimumab 1 mg/kg every six weeks. From cycle 1 day 1, patients took oral aspirin 300 mg every day for four cycles.

Time point given: after trial treatment. As for treatment: LDRT plus nivolumab, ipilimumab, low-dose cyclophosphamide and aspirin (RACIN trial). TRAV- and TRBV-specific primers, spanning alpha and beta chains, primed first-strand cDNA. It was with a constant-region primer and a V-primer adapter that TCRs were amplified over approximately 20 PCR cycles. TCRdb itself ran the reads through MiXCR, one entry per CDR3 protein. The data hold under 70,000 distinct CDR3 sequences, with around a quarter observed a single time. This CDR3 is built from 14 residues. Germline CDR1 and CDR2: KGHSY and FQNENV. The V gene end was trimmed by 6 bases and the J gene end by 6 bases; junction bases not matched to a gene: 8.

The rearrangement uses TRBV16 and TRBJ1-5; TRBD1 agrees at 7 bases. The origin of this receptor is a male donor with prostate cancer. Sequenced here: PBMCs, sampled after low-dose radiotherapy plus immunotherapy. This CDR3 reads CASRQAGGSQPQHF. In nucleotides, the CDR3 is TGTGCCAGCAGACAAGCAGGGGGGAGTCAGCCCCAGCATTTT.